This is a list of T cell receptor beta chains from one sample in a study of shared T cell receptors in the human thymus. Using immunoSEQ multiplex PCR, the repertoire was profiled, and TCRdb retains in-frame clones only, with some absent. Of hundreds of thousands of clones in the sample, 87% were seen once. These data are also associated with another study on human thymus T cells.

Sequenced: thymocytes. The receptors shown here come from a boy younger than two with a congenital heart defect. Each CDR3 is given with its conserved first and last residue.

v_call,j_call,cdr3_aa
TRBV6-5,TRBJ1-5,CASSYYRGERQPQHF
TRBV2,TRBJ1-2,CASSMDRGTLYYGYTF
TRBV5-1,TRBJ2-5,CASGPSTVQETQYF
TRBV6-1,TRBJ1-3,CASGLDRGPGNTIYF
TRBV6-5,TRBJ1-1,CASRTLETENTEAFF
TRBV6-4,TRBJ2-1,CASSDSGLADEQFF
TRBV7-9,TRBJ2-5,CASSLGACGRETQYF
TRBV10-3,TRBJ2-7,CAISESTGCGGPSYEQYF
TRBV28,TRBJ1-5,CASSPAGPQPQHF
TRBV7-9,TRBJ1-2,CASSLRDRDYYGYTF
TRBV6-1,.,CASSYDRVVIHEQYF
TRBV28,TRBJ1-3,CATTLGQGSDTIYF
TRBV29-1,TRBJ2-4,CSVVNPQWAKNIQYF
TRBV6-4,TRBJ2-1,CASSVLAGGYNEQFF
TRBV2,TRBJ2-2,CASSECQNLELFF
TRBV28,TRBJ2-7,CASSPDTGSYPYEQYF
TRBV2,TRBJ1-3,CASSEQGTTSGNTIYF
TRBV29-1,TRBJ2-2,CSVRVNTGELFF
TRBV4-1,TRBJ1-4,CASSQLATERTTNEKLFF
TRBV11-1,TRBJ2-7,CASSLDAVGGPVYEQYF
TRBV27,TRBJ2-1,CASSLKDSDYNEQFF
TRBV27,TRBJ1-2,CASSPIFPDRGRYGYTF
TRBV7-9,TRBJ1-2,CASGVGGSLYGYTF
TRBV7-2,TRBJ2-2,CASSLVRNTGELFF
TRBV11-3,TRBJ2-7,CASSSPLGGGFYEQYF
TRBV27,TRBJ2-3,CASSPSSDTQYF
TRBV5-6,TRBJ2-7,CASSLASGRYDEQYF
TRBV28,TRBJ1-6,CASSLFRPLGQSSYNSPLHF
TRBV4-1,TRBJ2-3,CASRLAGASDTQYF
TRBV7-8,TRBJ2-3,CASNPIGGAEDTQYF
TRBV4-3,TRBJ2-7,CASSQEKGLVDRGREQYF
TRBV28,TRBJ2-7,CASSRALAGPNYEQYF
TRBV11-2,TRBJ1-1,CASSLDGRDRVIAEAFF
TRBV27,TRBJ2-1,CASSSGLADSYNEQFF
TRBV5-1,TRBJ2-3,CASSEGSHGATDTQYF
TRBV5-4,TRBJ2-3,CASSPVVSGGASKNTDTQYF
TRBV5-6,TRBJ2-7,CASSLNGTGSYEQYF
TRBV7-6,TRBJ2-1,CASSSQTISGGYNEQFF